This T cell receptor (beta chain) was found in a study of spatial heterogeneity in lung cancer. Points from the study as a whole: Mutation tallies in tumors tracked expanded intratumoral alpha and beta TCR counts.

Indicated time point: sample taken at primary tumor resection. As concerns this clonotype: Its specificity is not known.

TCRdb itself ran the 5' RACE reads through MiXCR, one entry per CDR3 protein. The data hold some 9,900 distinct CDR3 sequences, with about 8% observed a single time. The receptor comes from a male donor with early-stage non-small cell lung cancer. The input for sequencing was lung tumor tissue, taken at surgery.

The CDR3 region is CASTTDSSYNSPLHF. The CDR3 region has the DNA TGTGCCAGCACTACAGACAGCTCCTATAATTCACCCCTCCACTTT. The chain carries TRBV6-5 and TRBJ1-6; D may be TRBD1 (5 bases). The CDR3 contains 15 residues. Per germline, CDR1 MNHEY and CDR2 SVGAGI. Deletions cut 7 bases from V and 0 bases from J, with 10 bases between.